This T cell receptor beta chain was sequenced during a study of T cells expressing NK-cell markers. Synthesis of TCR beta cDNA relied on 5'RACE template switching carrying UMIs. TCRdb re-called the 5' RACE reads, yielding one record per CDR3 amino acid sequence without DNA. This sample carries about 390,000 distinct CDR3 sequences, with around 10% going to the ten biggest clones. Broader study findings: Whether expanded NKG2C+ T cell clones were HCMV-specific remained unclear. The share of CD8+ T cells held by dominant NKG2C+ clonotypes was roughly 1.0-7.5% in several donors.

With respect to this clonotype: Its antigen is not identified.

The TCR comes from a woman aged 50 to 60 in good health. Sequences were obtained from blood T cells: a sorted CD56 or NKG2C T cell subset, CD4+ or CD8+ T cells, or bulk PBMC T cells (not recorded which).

This CDR3 is CSATWTGRPDTQYF. V and J are TRBV20-1 and TRBJ2-3; the TCRdb D gene call, TRBD1, has no DNA to confirm it. Germline V gene lookup returns CDR1 DFQATT and CDR2 SNEGSKA (reference sequence). The CDR3 contains 14 residues.